Listed here are 21 T cell receptor beta chains from one sample, sequenced in a study of T-cell reconstitution after alpha-beta-depleted transplantation in children. Unique molecular identifiers featured in how the TCRbeta library was prepared. TCRdb analysed the PCR reads with MiXCR anew, one entry per CDR3 protein. The table shows more than 450,000 distinct CDR3 sequences, with approximately 16% occurring only once. The sample in question was PBMCs from the stem cell graft donor, obtained from the stem cell graft. The receptors come from a human donor who donated a stem cell graft to a child with acute lymphoblastic leukemia.

The V and J genes are TRBV6-1 and TRBJ1-5; TRBD1 agrees at 11 bases. Per the germline V gene, CDR1 is MNHNS and CDR2 is SASEGT. V trimming: 6 bases; J trimming: 6 bases; junction bases outside the gene matches: 7. The CDR3 covers 15 residues. In DNA form, the CDR3 reads TGTGCCAGCAGCCTCTCGGACAGGGGGCTTCAGCCCCAGCATTTT. Residues: CASSLSDRGLQPQHF.

The CDR3 spells CASSYNRAALYGYTF. The CDR3 region has the DNA TGTGCCAGCAGCTATAACAGGGCGGCGCTCTATGGCTACACCTTC. J is TRBJ1-2 and V is TRBV7-2; possible D gene TRBD1, 6 bases. The length of the CDR3 is 15 residues. The germline V and J ends were trimmed by 4 bases and 4 bases, with 16 bases remaining between them. CDR1 and CDR2 (germline): SGHTA, FQGNSA.

DNA for the CDR3: TGCAGCGTTGCCAAGACGGATAGAGGGTATGGCTACACCTTC. Protein product: CSVAKTDRGYGYTF. J is TRBJ1-2 and V is TRBV29-1, with unresolved D. Germline values: CDR1 SQVTM, CDR2 ANQGSEA. Trimming took off 4 bases at V and 5 bases at J, with 17 bases between the two ends. The length of the CDR3 is 14 residues.

This chain uses TRBV20-1 with TRBJ2-3, with 9 bases aligning to TRBD2. The CDR3 sequence is 15 residues long. Germline assignment: CDR1 DFQATT and CDR2 SNEGSKA (reference sequence). The junction had 8 bases not matched to a gene; V was cut back by 3 bases and J by 4 bases. The DNA for the CDR3 is TGCAGTGCTAGGGAGGAGCGGGGGGCGTCAGATACGCAGTATTTT. Amino acids: CSAREERGASDTQYF.

The chain combines TRBV5-5 with TRBJ2-3, with 8 bases aligning to TRBD2. This CDR3 comprises 16 residues. V shed 2 bases, J shed 3 bases, and the junction held 8 bases outside the gene matches. CDR1 is SGHKS, CDR2 YYEKEE, per germline (reference sequence). The CDR3 coding sequence is TGTGCCAGCAGCTTTGGGTACAGCGGGAGAACAGATACGCAGTATTTT. Its translation: CASSFGYSGRTDTQYF.

This clonotype has only a few counts. The chain combines TRBV11-2 with TRBJ2-3; 8 nucleotides align to TRBD2. The V and J ends lost 3 bases and 5 bases, in that order; junction bases with no gene match: 4. Germline assignment: CDR1 SGHAT and CDR2 FQNNGV. The CDR3 runs to 14 residues. CDR3: CASSFLAGEDTQYF. Here the CDR3 DNA reads TGTGCCAGCAGCTTCCTAGCGGGCGAAGATACGCAGTATTTT. Looking up the rest from reference TRBV11-2 and TRBJ2-3 gives the full variable domain: EAGVAQSPRYKIIEKRQSVAFWCNPISGHATLYWYQQILGQGPKLLIQFQNNGVVDDSQLPKDRFSAERLKGVDSTLKIQPAKLEDSAVYLCASSFLAGEDTQYFGPGTRLTVL.

This clonotype was observed a few times. The chain links TRBV6-6 to TRBJ2-1; D gene ambiguous. CDR1 MNHNY and CDR2 SVGAGI come from the germline V gene (reference sequence). This CDR3 comprises 12 residues. Trimming cost V 2 bases and J 6 bases, with 5 bases left between them. CDR3 sequence: CASSYIGNEQFF. The DNA of the CDR3 is TGTGCCAGCAGTTACATCGGCAATGAGCAGTTCTTC.

The V and J genes are TRBV4-1 and TRBJ2-5, with D hard to call. The CDR3 is 14 amino acids. Trimming shortened V by 4 bases and J by 5 bases, and 14 bases separated the two germline ends. Germline CDR1 reads MGHRA; CDR2 reads YSYEKL. The CDR3 DNA is TGCGCCAGCAGCCTTCTTCCCCTTCTTGAGACCCAGTACTTC. It specifies CASSLLPLLETQYF.

The chain has TRBV7-6 and TRBJ2-7, with D perhaps being TRBD1 or TRBD2 (5 bases each). Germline loops: CDR1 SGHVS, CDR2 FNYEAQ. Trimming took off 5 bases at V and 1 base at J, with 12 bases between the two ends. The CDR3 extends over 14 amino acids. This CDR3 is CASSVRDGSYEQYF. The CDR3 coding sequence is TGTGCCAGCAGCGTCCGGGACGGTTCCTACGAGCAGTACTTC.

The rearrangement joins TRBV20-1 to TRBJ2-1, with 8 bases aligning to TRBD2. This CDR3 comprises 17 residues. The V segment lost 8 bases and the J segment 0 bases; nucleotides outside the gene matches: 15. Germline CDR1 is DFQATT and CDR2 is SNEGSKA (reference sequence). CDR3 loop: CSQGKASGFRSYNEQFF. Written as DNA, the CDR3 is TGCAGTCAAGGAAAGGCTAGCGGGTTTCGCTCCTACAATGAGCAGTTCTTC.

J is TRBJ1-5 and V is TRBV7-7; tentatively, D is TRBD1 (5 bases). Between the trimmed V and J ends, which lost 5 bases and 3 bases, there was a span of 17 bases. This CDR3 is built from 16 residues. Germline V lookup: CDR1 SSHAT, CDR2 FNYEAQ (reference sequence). The DNA of the CDR3 is TGTGCCAGCAGCCCGGGACCGCAAGACAACAATCAGCCCCAGCATTTT. Its translation: CASSPGPQDNNQPQHF.

This rearrangement joins TRBV4-2 to TRBJ2-1, with D possibly matching TRBD2 (6 bases). The V end was cut by 4 bases, the J end by 10 bases, with 14 bases between. CDR1 and CDR2 from the germline V gene are LGHNA and YNFKEQ. The CDR3 is 13 amino acids. The CDR3 region is CASSPDRGEEQFF. Written as DNA, the CDR3 is TGTGCCAGCAGCCCGGACCGCGGGGAGGAGCAGTTCTTC.

Only a few counts were recorded for this clonotype. The J gene is TRBJ2-1, the V gene TRBV27; 7 nucleotides agree with TRBD1. V shed 5 bases and J 12 bases; nucleotides not matched to a gene: 10. CDR3 length equals 13 residues. The germline V gene encodes CDR1 MNHEY and CDR2 SMNVEV (reference sequence). The CDR3 loop is CASSTYRGRGQFF. The CDR3 nucleotides are TGTGCCAGCAGTACCTACAGGGGTCGGGGGCAGTTCTTC.

This clonotype turned up a few times. The chain links TRBV5-1 to TRBJ2-3, with 10 positions matching TRBD2. Trimming removed 4 bases from V and 3 bases from J; junction bases left unmatched: 5. Germline-derived CDR1 and CDR2 are SGHRS and YFSETQ. CDR3 length: 15 amino acids. Written as DNA, the CDR3 is TGCGCCAGCAGCCCTCCTAGCGGGAGTACAGATACGCAGTATTTT. Residues: CASSPPSGSTDTQYF.

The table lists this clonotype with a few counts. The chain joins TRBV12-3 or TRBV12-4 to TRBJ2-1; TRBD2 matches 9 bases. V was clipped by 5 bases and J by 5 bases; unmatched bases: 13. There are 17 residues in the CDR3. CDR3 loop: CASSHPASGMGNNEQFF. The CDR3 coding sequence is TGTGCCAGCAGTCATCCTGCTAGCGGGATGGGCAACAATGAGCAGTTCTTC.

The sample holds one count of this clonotype. The chain has TRBV4-1 and TRBJ1-1; TRBD1 might be the D (6 bases). The V gene's germline CDR1 is MGHRA and CDR2 YSYEKL. This CDR3 is 12 amino acids long. V gave up 4 bases and J gave up 10 bases, with 13 bases separating them. The DNA for the CDR3 is TGCGCCAGCAGCCGCCGGGGAGGGGGAGCTTTCTTT. It translates to CASSRRGGGAFF.

Only a few counts were recorded for this clonotype. The chain joins TRBV5-1 to TRBJ2-5; 7 bases match TRBD1. The CDR3 runs 16 residues. V was pared by 0 bases and J by 2 bases, with 7 bases of the junction left unmatched. Germline V gene data show CDR1 as SGHRS and CDR2 as YFSETQ. CDR3: CASSLVQRQGQETQYF. The CDR3 DNA reads as TGCGCCAGCAGCTTGGTACAGCGACAGGGACAAGAGACCCAGTACTTC.

V gene TRBV20-1 combines with J gene TRBJ1-1; D unclear. Germline assignment: CDR1 DFQATT and CDR2 SNEGSKA (reference sequence). Deletions cut 0 bases from V and 2 bases from J, with 13 bases between. The CDR3 contains 15 residues. This CDR3 is CSARDLQSLNTEAFF. CDR3 coding DNA: TGCAGTGCTAGAGATCTACAGAGCCTCAACACTGAAGCTTTCTTT.

The J gene is TRBJ2-3, the V gene TRBV5-1; D is ambiguous. The CDR3 is 11 amino acids. The V end was cut by 5 bases, the J end by 6 bases, with 7 bases between. Germline V gene sequence: CDR1 SGHRS, CDR2 YFSETQ. CDR3 amino acids: CASRFSDTQYF. Written as DNA, the CDR3 is TGCGCCAGCAGGTTCTCGGATACGCAGTATTTT.

The chain combines TRBV12-3 or TRBV12-4 with TRBJ2-1; 8 nucleotides agree with TRBD2. This CDR3 contains 14 residues. V shed 10 bases, J shed 3 bases, and the junction held 8 bases outside the gene matches. In DNA, the CDR3 is TGTGCCACAAAAACAAGCGGGAGCTACAATGAGCAGTTCTTC. Protein product: CATKTSGSYNEQFF.

This sequence joins TRBV19 and TRBJ2-7; D is perhaps TRBD2 (5 bases). This CDR3 is 12 amino acids long. With 5 bases removed from V and 9 bases from J, the gap between germline ends came to 14 bases. Germline V CDR1 and CDR2: LNHDA, SQIVND (reference sequence). The CDR3 DNA sequence: TGTGCCAGTAGTCGGAAAGGTGGAGGGCAGTACTTC. It codes for CASSRKGGGQYF.